This T cell receptor (beta chain) was identified in a study of regulatory T cells in long-lasting Graves disease. Study-level background: Recently diagnosed Graves' patients had received antithyroid drugs for under 3 months.

Time point indicated: newly diagnosed GD, antithyroid drugs for less than 3 months. There was RNA extracted from PBMCs, and the TCR library was made from it. CDR3 regions were amplified by Arm-PCR using iRepertoire HTBI primers to build TCR beta libraries. Each CDR3 protein is one row after TCRdb ran MiXCR on the multiplex PCR reads. The table records about 440,000 distinct CDR3 sequences, under 15% of them present only once. This clonotype was seen at least ten times. Germline CDR1 is LNHNV and CDR2 is YYDKDF (reference sequence). The CDR3 sequence is 18 residues long. V gave up 1 base and J gave up 0 bases, with 19 bases separating them. The same sample was also studied in work on T cells in Graves' hyperthyroidism and ophthalmopathy.

The sample consisted of peripheral blood mononuclear cells (PBMCs), taken at new diagnosis, from a patient treated with antithyroid drugs. V and J are TRBV15 and TRBJ2-7, with a possible D match to TRBD1 (6 bases). The sequence came from a woman younger than 45 with Graves disease. CDR3 bases: TGTGCCACCAGCAGAGGAGACGTCCGGGACACTAGCTCCTACGAGCAGTACTTC. It yields the protein CATSRGDVRDTSSYEQYF.